This entry lists 6 T cell receptor beta chains sequenced from one sample in a study of tissue T cells after allogeneic stem cell transplantation. The method was immunoSEQ multiplex PCR; TCRdb's version includes in-frame clones alone and lacks a portion of them. The sample holds about 48,000 clones, roughly 73% seen once. The sequenced sample was sorted cells pooled from one or two spleens. The receptors originated from a pool of C57BL/6 mice in good health.

Note on this clone: Genes and germline are mouse. The CDR3 extends 1 residue past the end of the read, so its final part is completed from the germline J gene. This rearrangement joins TRBV3 to TRBJ2-4, with D hard to call. V was clipped by 1 base and J by 4 bases, with 9 bases between them. The length of the CDR3 is 14 residues. CDR1 SNHLY and CDR2 FYNGKV come from the germline V gene (reference sequence). CDR3 sequence: CASSLEPAKNTLYF. The sequenced part of the CDR3 DNA is TGTGCCAGCAGCTTAGAGCCCGCGAAAAACACCTTGTAC.

Concerning this clone: Germline and genes: mouse. The read is 1 residue too short to cover the CDR3 end, so that end is filled in from the germline J gene. This chain uses TRBV31 with TRBJ2-4; D remains ambiguous. The CDR3 covers 11 residues. Germline lookup yields CDR1 GKSSPN and CDR2 SITVG. V dropped 0 bases and J dropped 7 bases, with 5 bases sitting between them. The CDR3 DNA, read in part, is TGTGCCTGGAGTCTAGCAGACACCTTGTAC. It codes for CAWSLADTLY. The complete CDR3 sequence is CAWSLADTLYF.

This clone has a handful of counts. Germline and genes here are mouse. With the read ending 1 residue before the CDR3 end, the germline J gene is used to fill in that end. The chain joins TRBV13-2 to TRBJ2-5, with 9 positions matching TRBD2. Germline CDR1 is NNHNN and CDR2 is SYGAGS (reference sequence). The V and J ends lost 0 bases and 5 bases, in that order; junction bases with no gene match: 4. The CDR3 runs 15 residues. The CDR3 loop reads CASGDAGGEGDTQYF. Incomplete CDR3 DNA: TGTGCCAGCGGTGATGCTGGGGGGGAGGGAGACACCCAGTAC.

Of note for this clone: The genes and germline here are from mouse. The CDR3 goes on 1 residue after the read ends, and that part is filled in from the germline J gene. The chain uses TRBV13-2 and TRBJ2-5; no definite D call. The germline V and J ends were trimmed by 1 base and 0 bases, with 3 bases remaining between them. CDR3 length: 13 amino acids. The V gene's germline CDR1 is NNHNN and CDR2 SYGAGS (reference sequence). The CDR3 reads CASGDINQDTQYF. The CDR3 bases that were read are TGTGCCAGCGGTGATATAAACCAAGACACCCAGTAC.

A word on this clone: Genes here carry mouse names. The CDR3 extends 1 residue past the end of the read, so its final part is completed from the germline J gene. This chain joins TRBV19 and TRBJ2-5; D gene unclear. The V gene lost 1 base and the J gene lost 2 bases, with 5 bases spanning the gap. There are 13 residues in the CDR3. Per the germline V gene, CDR1 is FNHDT and CDR2 is SITEND (reference sequence). CDR3 region: CASSIHSQDTQYF. CDR3 bases read: TGTGCCAGCAGTATACACAGCCAAGACACCCAGTAC.

A word on this clone: The genes and germline here are from mouse. The missing CDR3 end, 1 residue past where the read stops, is filled in from the germline J gene. The rearrangement links TRBV13-2 to TRBJ2-7, with D hard to call. The germline V gene has CDR1 NNHNN and CDR2 SYGAGS (reference sequence). The CDR3 is 12 residues long. V lost 0 bases, J lost 3 bases, and 4 bases lay in between. CDR3 DNA, as far as it was read: TGTGCCAGCGGTGATGAGGGCTATGAACAGTAC. Protein: CASGDEGYEQY. The whole CDR3 sequence reads CASGDEGYEQYF.